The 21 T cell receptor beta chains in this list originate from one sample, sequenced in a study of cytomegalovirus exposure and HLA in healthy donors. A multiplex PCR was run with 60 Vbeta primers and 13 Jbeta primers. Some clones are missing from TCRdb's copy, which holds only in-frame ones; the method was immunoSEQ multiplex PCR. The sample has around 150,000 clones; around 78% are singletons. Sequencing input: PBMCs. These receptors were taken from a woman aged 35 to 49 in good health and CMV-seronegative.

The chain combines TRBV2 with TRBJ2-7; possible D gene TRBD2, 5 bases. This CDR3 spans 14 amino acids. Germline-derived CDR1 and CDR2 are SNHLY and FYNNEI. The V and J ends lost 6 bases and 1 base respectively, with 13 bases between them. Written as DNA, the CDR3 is TGTGCCAGCAGGTCAGGACTCCTATCCTACGAGCAGTACTTC. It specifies CASRSGLLSYEQYF.

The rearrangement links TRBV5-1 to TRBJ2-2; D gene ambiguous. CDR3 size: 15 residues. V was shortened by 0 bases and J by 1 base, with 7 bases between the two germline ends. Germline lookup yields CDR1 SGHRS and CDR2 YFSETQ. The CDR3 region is CASSLDQRNTGELFF. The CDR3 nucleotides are TGCGCCAGCAGCTTGGATCAGCGGAACACCGGGGAGCTGTTTTTT.

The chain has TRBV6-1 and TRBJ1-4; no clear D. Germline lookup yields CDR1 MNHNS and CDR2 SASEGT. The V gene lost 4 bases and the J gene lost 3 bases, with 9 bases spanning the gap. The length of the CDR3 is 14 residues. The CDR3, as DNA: TGTGCCAGCAGTGTGCTAACCTCTAATGAAAAACTGTTTTTT. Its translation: CASSVLTSNEKLFF.

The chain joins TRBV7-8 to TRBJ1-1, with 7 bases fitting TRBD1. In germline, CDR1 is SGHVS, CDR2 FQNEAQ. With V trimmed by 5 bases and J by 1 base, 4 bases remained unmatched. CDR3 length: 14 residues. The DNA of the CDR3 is TGTGCCAGCAGCGCCGGGACAGCGAACACTGAAGCTTTCTTT. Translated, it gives CASSAGTANTEAFF.

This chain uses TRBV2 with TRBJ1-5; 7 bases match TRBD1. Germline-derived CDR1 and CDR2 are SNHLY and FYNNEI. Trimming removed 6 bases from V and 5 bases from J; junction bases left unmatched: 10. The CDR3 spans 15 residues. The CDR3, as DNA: TGTGCCAGCAGCACGAGGCAGGGGGGATATCAGCCCCAGCATTTT. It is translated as CASSTRQGGYQPQHF.

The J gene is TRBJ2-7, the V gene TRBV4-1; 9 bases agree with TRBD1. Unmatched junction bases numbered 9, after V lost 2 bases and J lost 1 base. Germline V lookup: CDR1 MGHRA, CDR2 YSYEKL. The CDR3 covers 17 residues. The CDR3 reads CASSQLTGDRGSYEQYF. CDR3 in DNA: TGCGCCAGCAGCCAATTAACTGGTGACAGGGGGTCCTACGAGCAGTACTTC.

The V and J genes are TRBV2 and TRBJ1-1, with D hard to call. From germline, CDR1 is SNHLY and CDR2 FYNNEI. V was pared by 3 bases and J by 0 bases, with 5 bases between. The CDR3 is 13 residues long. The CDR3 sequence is CASSEQVNTEAFF. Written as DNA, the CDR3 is TGTGCCAGCAGTGAGCAGGTGAACACTGAAGCTTTCTTT.

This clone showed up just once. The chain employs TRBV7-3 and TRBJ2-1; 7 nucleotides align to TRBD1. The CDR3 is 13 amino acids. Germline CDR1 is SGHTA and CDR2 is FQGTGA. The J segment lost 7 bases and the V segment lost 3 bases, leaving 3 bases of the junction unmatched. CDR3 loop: CASSLTGRNEQFF. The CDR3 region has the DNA TGTGCCAGCAGCTTGACAGGGAGAAATGAGCAGTTCTTC.

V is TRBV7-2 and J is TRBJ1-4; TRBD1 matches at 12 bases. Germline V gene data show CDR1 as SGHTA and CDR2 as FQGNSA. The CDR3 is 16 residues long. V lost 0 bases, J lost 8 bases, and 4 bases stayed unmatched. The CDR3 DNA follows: TGTGCCAGCAGCTTAGCAGCCGGGACAGGGGGCGAAAAACTGTTTTTT. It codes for CASSLAAGTGGEKLFF.

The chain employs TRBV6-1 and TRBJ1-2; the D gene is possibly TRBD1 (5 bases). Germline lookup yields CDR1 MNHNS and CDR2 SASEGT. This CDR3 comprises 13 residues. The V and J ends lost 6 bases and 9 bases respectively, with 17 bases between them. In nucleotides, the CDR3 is TGTGCCAGCAGGGATTACCAGGGTTCCAGCTACACCTTC. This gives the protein CASRDYQGSSYTF.

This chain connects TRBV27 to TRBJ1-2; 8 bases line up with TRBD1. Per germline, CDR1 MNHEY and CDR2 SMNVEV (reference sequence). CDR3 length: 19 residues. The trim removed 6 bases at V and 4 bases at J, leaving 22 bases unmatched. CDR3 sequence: CASRGLPGGQGASPYGYTF. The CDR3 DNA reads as TGTGCCAGCAGAGGACTCCCGGGGGGCCAGGGGGCCTCACCCTATGGCTACACCTTC.

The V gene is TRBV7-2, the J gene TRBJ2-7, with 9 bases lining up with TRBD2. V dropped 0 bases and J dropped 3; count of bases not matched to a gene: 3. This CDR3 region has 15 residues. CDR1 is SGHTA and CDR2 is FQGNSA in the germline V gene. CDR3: CASSLASSGSYEQYF. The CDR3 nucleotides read TGTGCCAGCAGCTTAGCTAGTAGCGGGAGCTACGAGCAGTACTTC.

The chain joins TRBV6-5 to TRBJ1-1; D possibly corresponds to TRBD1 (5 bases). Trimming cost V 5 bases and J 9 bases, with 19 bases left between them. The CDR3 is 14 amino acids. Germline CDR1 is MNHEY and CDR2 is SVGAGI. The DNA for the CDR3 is TGTGCCAGCAGTATTGGGGGGGAGGGAAGGAAAGCTTTCTTT. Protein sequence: CASSIGGEGRKAFF.

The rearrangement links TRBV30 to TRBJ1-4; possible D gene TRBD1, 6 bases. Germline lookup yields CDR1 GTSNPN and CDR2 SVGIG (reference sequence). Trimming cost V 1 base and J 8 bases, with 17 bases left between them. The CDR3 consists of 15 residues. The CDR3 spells CAWSGTRGAVEKLFF. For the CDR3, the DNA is TGTGCCTGGAGTGGTACGCGGGGGGCCGTCGAAAAACTGTTTTTT.

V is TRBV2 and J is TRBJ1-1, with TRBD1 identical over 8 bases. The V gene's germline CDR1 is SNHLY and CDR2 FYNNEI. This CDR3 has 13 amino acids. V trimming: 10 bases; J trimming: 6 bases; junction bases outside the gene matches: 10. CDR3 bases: TGTGCCACAAAGGACAGGGCTTTATCTGAAGCTTTCTTT. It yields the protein CATKDRALSEAFF.

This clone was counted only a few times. The CDR3 is CSARLHWAQYF. The CDR3, as DNA: TGCAGTGCTAGACTACATTGGGCGCAGTACTTC. The gene calls are TRBV20-1 and TRBJ2-7; no clear D gene. With 2 bases removed from V and 9 bases from J, the gap between germline ends came to 11 bases. Germline values: CDR1 DFQATT, CDR2 SNEGSKA (reference sequence). There are 11 residues in the CDR3.

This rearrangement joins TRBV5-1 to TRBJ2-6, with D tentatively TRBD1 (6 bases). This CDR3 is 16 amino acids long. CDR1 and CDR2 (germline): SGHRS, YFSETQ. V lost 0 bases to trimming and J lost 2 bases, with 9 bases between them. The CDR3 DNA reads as TGCGCCAGCAGCTTGGAGGGGGTACCTGGGGCCAACGTCCTGACTTTC. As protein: CASSLEGVPGANVLTF.

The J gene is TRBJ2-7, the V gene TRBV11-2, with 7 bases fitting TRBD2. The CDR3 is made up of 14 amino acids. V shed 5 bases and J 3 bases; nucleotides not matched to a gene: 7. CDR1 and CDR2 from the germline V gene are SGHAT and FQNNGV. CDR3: CASSPVTSSYEQYF. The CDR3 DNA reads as TGTGCCAGCAGCCCCGTGACTAGCAGCTACGAGCAGTACTTC.

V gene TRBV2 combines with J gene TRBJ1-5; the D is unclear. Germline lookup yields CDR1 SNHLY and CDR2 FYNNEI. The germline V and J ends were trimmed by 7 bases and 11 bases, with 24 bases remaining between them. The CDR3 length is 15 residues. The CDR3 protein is CASTLSVDLKGAQHF. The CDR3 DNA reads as TGTGCCAGCACTCTTTCCGTGGATCTGAAAGGAGCCCAGCATTTT.

CDR3 sequence: CASSYSFDRPEAFF. The CDR3 nucleotides read TGTGCCAGCAGTTACTCTTTTGACAGACCAGAAGCTTTCTTT. This rearrangement joins TRBV6-5 to TRBJ1-1; D might be TRBD1 (5 bases). Germline CDR1 MNHEY, CDR2 SVGAGI. Trimming shortened V by 0 bases and J by 8 bases, and 13 bases separated the two germline ends. There are 14 residues in the CDR3.

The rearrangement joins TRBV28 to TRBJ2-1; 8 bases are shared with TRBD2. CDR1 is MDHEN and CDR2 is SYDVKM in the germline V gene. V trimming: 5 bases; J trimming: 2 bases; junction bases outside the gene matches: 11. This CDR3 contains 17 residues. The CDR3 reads CASSPWTSRGPYNEQFF. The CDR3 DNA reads TGTGCCAGCAGTCCCTGGACTAGCCGGGGCCCCTACAATGAGCAGTTCTTC.